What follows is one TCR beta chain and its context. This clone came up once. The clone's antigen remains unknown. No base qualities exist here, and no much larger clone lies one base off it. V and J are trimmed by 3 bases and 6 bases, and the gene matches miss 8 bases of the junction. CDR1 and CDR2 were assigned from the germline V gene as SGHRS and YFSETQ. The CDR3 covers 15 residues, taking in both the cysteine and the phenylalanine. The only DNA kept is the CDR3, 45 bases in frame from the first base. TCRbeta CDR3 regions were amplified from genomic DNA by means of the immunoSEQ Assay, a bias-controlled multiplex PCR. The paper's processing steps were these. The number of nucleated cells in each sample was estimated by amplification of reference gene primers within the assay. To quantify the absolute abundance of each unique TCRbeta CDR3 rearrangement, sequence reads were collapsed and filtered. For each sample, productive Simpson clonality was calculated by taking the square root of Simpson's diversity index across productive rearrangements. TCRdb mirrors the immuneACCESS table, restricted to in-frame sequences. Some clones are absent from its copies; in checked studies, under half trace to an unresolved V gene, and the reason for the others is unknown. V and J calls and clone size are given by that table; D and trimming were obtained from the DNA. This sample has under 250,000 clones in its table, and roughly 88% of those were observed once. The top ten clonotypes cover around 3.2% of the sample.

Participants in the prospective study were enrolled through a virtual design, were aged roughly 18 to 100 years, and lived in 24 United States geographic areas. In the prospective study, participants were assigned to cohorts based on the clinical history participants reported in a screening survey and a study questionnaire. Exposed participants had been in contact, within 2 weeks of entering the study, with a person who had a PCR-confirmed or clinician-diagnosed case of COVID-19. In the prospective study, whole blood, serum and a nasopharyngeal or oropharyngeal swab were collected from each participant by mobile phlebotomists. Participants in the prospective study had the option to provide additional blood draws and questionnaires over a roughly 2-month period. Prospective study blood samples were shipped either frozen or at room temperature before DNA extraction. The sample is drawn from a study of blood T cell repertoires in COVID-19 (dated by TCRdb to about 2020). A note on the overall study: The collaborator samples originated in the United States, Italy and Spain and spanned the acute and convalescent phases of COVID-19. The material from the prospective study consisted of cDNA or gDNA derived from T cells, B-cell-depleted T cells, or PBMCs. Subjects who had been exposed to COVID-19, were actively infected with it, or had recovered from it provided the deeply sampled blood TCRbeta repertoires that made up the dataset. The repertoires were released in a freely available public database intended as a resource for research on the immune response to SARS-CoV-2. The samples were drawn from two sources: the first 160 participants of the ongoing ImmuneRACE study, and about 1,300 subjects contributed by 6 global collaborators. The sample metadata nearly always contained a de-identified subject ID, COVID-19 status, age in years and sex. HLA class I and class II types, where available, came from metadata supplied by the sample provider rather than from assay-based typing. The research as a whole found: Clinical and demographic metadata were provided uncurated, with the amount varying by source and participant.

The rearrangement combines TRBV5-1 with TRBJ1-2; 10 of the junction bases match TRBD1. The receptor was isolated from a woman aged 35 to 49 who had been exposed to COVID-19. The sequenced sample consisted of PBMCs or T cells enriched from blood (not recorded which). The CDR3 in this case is CASSSPGQGIHGYTF. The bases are TGCGCCAGCAGCTCCCCGGGACAGGGGATCCATGGCTACACCTTC. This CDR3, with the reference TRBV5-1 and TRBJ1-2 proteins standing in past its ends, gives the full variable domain KAGVTQTPRYLIKTRGQQVTLSCSPISGHRSVSWYQQTPGQGLQFLFEYFSETQRNKGNFPGRFSGRQFSNSRSEMNVSTLELGDSALYLCASSSPGQGIHGYTFGSGTRLTVV.